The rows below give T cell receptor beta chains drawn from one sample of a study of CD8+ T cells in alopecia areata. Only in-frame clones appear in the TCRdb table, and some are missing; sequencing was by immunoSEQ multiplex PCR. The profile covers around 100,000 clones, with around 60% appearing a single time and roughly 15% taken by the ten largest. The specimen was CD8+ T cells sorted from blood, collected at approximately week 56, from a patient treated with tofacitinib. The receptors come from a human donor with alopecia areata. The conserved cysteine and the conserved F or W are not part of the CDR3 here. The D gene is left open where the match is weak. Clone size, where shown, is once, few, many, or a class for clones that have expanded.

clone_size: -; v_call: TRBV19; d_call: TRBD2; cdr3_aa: ASSWGGSYNEQF
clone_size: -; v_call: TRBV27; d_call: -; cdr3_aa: ASSFNRPPGRAVETQY
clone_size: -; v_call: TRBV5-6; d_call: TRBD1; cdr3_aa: ASSTGQGTEAF
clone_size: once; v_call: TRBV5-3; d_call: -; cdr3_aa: ARSPGAPNTEAF
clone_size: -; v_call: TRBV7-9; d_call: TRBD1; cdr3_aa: ASSLRQGENTEAF
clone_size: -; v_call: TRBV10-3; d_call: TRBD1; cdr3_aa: AISEDRGRNQPQH
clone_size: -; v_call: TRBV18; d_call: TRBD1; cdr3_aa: ASSWTGGDEKLF
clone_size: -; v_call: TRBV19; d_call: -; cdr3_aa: ASSPSTGTEAF
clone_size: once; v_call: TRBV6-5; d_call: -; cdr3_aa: ASSYSAALGEKLF
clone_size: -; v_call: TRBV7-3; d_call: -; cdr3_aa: ASSQTDSLSTEAF
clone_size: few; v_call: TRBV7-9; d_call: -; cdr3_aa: ASSSPVYGYT
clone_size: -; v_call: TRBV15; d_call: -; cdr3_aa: ATSYRAPSTDTQY
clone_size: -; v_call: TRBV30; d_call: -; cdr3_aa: AWSDSYEQY
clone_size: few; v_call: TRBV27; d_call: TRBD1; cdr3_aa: ASSLSSDRVYNEQF
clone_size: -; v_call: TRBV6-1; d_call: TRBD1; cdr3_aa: ASSEFGTLKGGWAKNIQY
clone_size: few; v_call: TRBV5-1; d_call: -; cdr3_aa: ASSLRASRDGYT